This TCR beta chain appears in the sequencing data of a study of T cell repertoires in cytomegalovirus infection. TCRdb reanalysed the reads using MiXCR and keeps one entry per CDR3 protein. In the table there are 150,000 to 200,000 distinct CDR3 sequences, roughly 9% of which are singletons. This CDR3 spans 17 amino acids. Germline V lookup: CDR1 MNHEY, CDR2 SVGEGT. V was clipped by 5 bases and J by 6 bases; unmatched bases: 17. Sequencing was performed on PBMCs. The clonotype comes from a human donor in good health (CMV status not recorded). Some clones in this sample may be carry-over from other donors' samples. The chain links TRBV6-2 or TRBV6-3 to TRBJ2-3, with 7 bases matching TRBD1. The CDR3 nucleotides read TGTGCCAGCAGTCGCACCCCAGGGGACAGCCCTGGGGATACGCAGTATTTT. Amino acids: CASSRTPGDSPGDTQYF.